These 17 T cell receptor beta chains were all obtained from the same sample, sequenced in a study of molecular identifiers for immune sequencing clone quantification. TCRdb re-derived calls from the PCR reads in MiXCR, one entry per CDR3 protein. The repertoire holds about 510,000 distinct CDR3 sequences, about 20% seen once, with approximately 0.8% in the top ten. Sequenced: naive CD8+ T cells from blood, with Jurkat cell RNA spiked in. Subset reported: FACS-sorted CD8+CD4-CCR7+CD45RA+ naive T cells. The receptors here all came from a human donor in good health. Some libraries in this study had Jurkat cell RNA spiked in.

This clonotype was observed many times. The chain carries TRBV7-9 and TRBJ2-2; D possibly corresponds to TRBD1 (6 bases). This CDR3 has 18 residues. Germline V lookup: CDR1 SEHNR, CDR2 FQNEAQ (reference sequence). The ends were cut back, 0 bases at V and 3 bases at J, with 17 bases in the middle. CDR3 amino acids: CASSLAAPGPGDTGELFF. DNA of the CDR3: TGTGCCAGCAGCTTAGCAGCCCCGGGACCAGGGGACACCGGGGAGCTGTTTTTT.

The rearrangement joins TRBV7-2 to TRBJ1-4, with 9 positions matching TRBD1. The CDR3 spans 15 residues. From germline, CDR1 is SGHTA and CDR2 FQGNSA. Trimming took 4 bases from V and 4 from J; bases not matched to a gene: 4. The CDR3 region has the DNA TGTGCCAGCAGCTCCGGACAGGGGAATAATGAAAAACTGTTTTTT. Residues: CASSSGQGNNEKLFF.

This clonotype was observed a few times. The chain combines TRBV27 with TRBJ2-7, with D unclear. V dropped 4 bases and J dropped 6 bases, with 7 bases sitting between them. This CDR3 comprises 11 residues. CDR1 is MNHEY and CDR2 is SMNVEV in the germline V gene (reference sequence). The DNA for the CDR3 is TGTGCCAGCAGTTCAGGAGTCGAGCAGTACTTC. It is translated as CASSSGVEQYF.

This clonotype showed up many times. CDR3 bases: TGCAGTGCCACTGGGACAGTAGGGACTAGCGGGAGAACAGATACGCAGTATTTT. Translation gives CSATGTVGTSGRTDTQYF. This rearrangement joins TRBV20-1 to TRBJ2-3; TRBD2 matches at 14 bases. The V segment lost 6 bases and the J segment 3 bases; nucleotides outside the gene matches: 14. This CDR3 region has 18 residues. Looked up from germline, CDR1 is DFQATT and CDR2 is SNEGSKA (reference sequence).

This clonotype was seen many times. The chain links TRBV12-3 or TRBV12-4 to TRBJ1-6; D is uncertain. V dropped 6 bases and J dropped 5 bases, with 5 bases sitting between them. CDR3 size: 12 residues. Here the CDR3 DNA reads TGTGCCAGCAGCCGGGATAATTCACCCCTCCACTTT. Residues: CASSRDNSPLHF.

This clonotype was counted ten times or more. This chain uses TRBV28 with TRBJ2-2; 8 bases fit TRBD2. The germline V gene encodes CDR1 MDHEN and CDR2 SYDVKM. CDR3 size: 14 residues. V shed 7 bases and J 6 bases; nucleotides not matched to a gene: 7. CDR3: CASTPGGWPGELFF. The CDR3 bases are TGTGCCAGCACCCCGGGGGGGTGGCCCGGGGAGCTGTTTTTT.

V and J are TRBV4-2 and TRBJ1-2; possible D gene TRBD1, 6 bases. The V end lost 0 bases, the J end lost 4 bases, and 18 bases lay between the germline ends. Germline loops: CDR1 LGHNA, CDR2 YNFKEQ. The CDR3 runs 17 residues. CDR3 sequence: CASSQEEGGWALYGYTF. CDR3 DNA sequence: TGTGCCAGCAGCCAAGAGGAGGGGGGATGGGCCCTCTATGGCTACACCTTC.

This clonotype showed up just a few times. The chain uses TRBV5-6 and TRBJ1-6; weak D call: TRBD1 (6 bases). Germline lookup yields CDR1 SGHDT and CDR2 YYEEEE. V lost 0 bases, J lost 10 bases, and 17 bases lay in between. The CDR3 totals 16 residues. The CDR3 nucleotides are TGTGCCAGCAGCTTGGTTTTTGGAGGGGGTGGATCACCCCTCCACTTT. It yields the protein CASSLVFGGGGSPLHF. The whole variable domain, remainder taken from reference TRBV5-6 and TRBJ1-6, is DAGVTQSPTHLIKTRGQQVTLRCSPKSGHDTVSWYQQALGQGPQFIFQYYEEEERQRGNFPDRFSGHQFPNYSSELNVNALLLGDSALYLCASSLVFGGGGSPLHFGNGTRLTVT.

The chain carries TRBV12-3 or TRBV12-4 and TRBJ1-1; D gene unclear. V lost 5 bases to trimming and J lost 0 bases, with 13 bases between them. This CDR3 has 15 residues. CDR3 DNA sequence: TGTGCCAGCAGTCCACTACAGAACATGAACACTGAAGCTTTCTTT. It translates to CASSPLQNMNTEAFF.

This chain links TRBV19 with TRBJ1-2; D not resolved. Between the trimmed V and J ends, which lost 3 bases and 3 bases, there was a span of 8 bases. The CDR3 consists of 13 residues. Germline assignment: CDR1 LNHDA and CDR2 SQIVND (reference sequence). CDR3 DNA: TGTGCCAGTAGTATGTTGATCTACTATGGCTACACCTTC. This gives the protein CASSMLIYYGYTF. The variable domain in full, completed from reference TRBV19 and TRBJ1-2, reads DGGITQSPKYLFRKEGQNVTLSCEQNLNHDAMYWYRQDPGQGLRLIYYSQIVNDFQKGDIAEGYSVSREKKESFPLTVTSAQKNPTAFYLCASSMLIYYGYTFGSGTRLTVV.

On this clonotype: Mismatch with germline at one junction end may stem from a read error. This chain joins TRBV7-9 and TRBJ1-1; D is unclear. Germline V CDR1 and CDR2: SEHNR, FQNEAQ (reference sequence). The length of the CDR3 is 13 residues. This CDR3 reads CASSLSMYTEASF. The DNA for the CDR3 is TGTGCCAGCAGCTTAAGCATGTACACTGAAGCTTCCTTT.

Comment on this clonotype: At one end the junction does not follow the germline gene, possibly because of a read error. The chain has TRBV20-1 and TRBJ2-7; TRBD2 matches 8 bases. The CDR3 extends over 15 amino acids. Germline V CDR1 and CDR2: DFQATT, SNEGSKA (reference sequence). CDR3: CSARGLASGIYERYF. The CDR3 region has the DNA TGCAGTGCGAGAGGACTAGCTTCAGGGATCTACGAGCGGTACTTC.

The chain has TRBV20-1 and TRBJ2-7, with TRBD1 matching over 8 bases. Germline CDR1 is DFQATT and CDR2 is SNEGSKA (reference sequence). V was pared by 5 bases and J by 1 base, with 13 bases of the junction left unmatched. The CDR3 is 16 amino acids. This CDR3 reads CSAQDRDAPRSYEQYF. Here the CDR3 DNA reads TGCAGTGCTCAGGACAGGGACGCCCCCCGATCCTACGAGCAGTACTTC.

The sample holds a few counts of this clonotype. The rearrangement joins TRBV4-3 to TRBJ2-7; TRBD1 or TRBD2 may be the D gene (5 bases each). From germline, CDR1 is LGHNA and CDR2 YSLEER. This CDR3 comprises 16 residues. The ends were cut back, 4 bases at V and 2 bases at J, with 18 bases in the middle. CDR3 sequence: CASSPSIGDQAYEQYF. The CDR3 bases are TGCGCCAGCAGCCCGTCTATAGGGGACCAAGCCTACGAGCAGTACTTC.

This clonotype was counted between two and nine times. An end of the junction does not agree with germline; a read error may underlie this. The CDR3 DNA reads TGTCCTAGTGGTTTGGCGAGGACAGGTGAGCAGTTCTTC. Residues: CPSGLARTGEQFF. V and J are TRBV12-5 and TRBJ2-1; 7 nucleotides match TRBD1. Germline V gives CDR1 LGHNT, CDR2 FRNRAP. The CDR3 length is 13 residues.

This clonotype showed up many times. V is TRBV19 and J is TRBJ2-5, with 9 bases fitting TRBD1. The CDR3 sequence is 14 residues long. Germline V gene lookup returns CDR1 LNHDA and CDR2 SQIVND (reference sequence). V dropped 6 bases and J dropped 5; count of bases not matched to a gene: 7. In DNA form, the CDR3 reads TGTGCCAGTAGCCACGGGACAGGGCTGGAGACCCAGTACTTC. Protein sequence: CASSHGTGLETQYF.

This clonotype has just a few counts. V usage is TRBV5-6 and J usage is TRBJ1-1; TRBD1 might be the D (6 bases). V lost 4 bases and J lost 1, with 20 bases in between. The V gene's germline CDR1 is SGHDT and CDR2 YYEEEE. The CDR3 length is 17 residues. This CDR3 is CASSPLPGHSANTEAFF. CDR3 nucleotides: TGTGCCAGCAGCCCCTTACCGGGACATAGTGCGAACACTGAAGCTTTCTTT.